Described below is a single TCR beta chain sequence and its context. Its antigen is undetermined. Use of 60 Vbeta and 13 Jbeta primers characterized the PCR. Measured with immunoSEQ multiplex PCR; TCRdb has only the in-frame clones, and not every one. This listing includes roughly 120,000 clones. This specimen comes from a study of cytomegalovirus exposure and HLA in healthy donors. Study in general: Genotyping of roughly 400 donors showed that approximately 83% belonged to the Caucasian-associated ancestry cluster.

Trimming pared 5 bases from V and 1 base from J, leaving 11 bases between. This CDR3 has 14 residues. CDR1 and CDR2 (germline): SGHAT, FQNNGV. Study-level results: When presence/absence was analysed, sequencing depth was taken to be roughly uniform across donors.

Sequencing input: PBMCs. V is TRBV11-2 and J is TRBJ1-2; D remains unclear. The source of this sequence is a man aged 30 to 45 in good health and CMV-seronegative. CDR3 DNA sequence: TGTGCCAGCAGCCCAATACGGGGTAACTATGGCTACACCTTC. Translating gives CASSPIRGNYGYTF.